Listed here are 8 T cell receptor beta chains from one sample, sequenced in a study of T cell responses to AZD1222 COVID-19 vaccine. Using immunoSEQ multiplex PCR, the repertoire was profiled, and TCRdb retains in-frame clones only, with some absent. The sample consists of around 150,000 clones, 92% of them appearing once. Sequencing was performed on peripheral blood, taken 28 days after the second AZD1222 dose. These receptors were obtained from an adult who received the AZD1222 COVID-19 vaccine.

The chain has TRBV15 and TRBJ1-2; D unclear. CDR1 is LNHNV and CDR2 is YYDKDF in the germline V gene (reference sequence). This CDR3 region has 14 residues. Between the trimmed V and J ends, which lost 1 base and 5 bases, there was a span of 11 bases. CDR3 region: CATSRARILYGYTF. CDR3 DNA: TGTGCCACCAGCAGAGCCCGGATTCTTTATGGCTACACCTTC. Combining the CDR3 with reference TRBV15 and TRBJ1-2 gives the whole variable domain DAMVIQNPRYQVTQFGKPVTLSCSQTLNHNVMYWYQQKSSQAPKLLFHYYDKDFNNEADTPDNFQSRRPNTSFCFLDIRSPGLGDTAMYLCATSRARILYGYTFGSGTRLTVV.

The chain couples TRBV2 to TRBJ1-5; D is ambiguous. In germline, CDR1 is SNHLY, CDR2 FYNNEI. V shed 4 bases and J shed 7 bases, with 11 bases lying between them. CDR3 length equals 13 residues. CDR3 residues: CASSGREQQPQHF. CDR3 DNA: TGTGCCAGCAGTGGTAGGGAACAACAGCCCCAGCATTTT. The full variable domain, its missing parts supplied by reference TRBV2 and TRBJ1-5, is EPEVTQTPSHQVTQMGQEVILRCVPISNHLYFYWYRQILGQKVEFLVSFYNNEISEKSEIFDDQFSVERPDGSNFTLKIRSTKLEDSAMYFCASSGREQQPQHFGDGTRLSIL.

The V call is TRBV5-1, the J call TRBJ2-7, with TRBD1 matching over 11 bases. The germline V gene encodes CDR1 SGHRS and CDR2 YFSETQ. The CDR3 extends over 14 amino acids. Trimming cost V 4 bases and J 5 bases; bases outside gene matches: 5. Here the CDR3 reads CASSGGQGADEQYF. The CDR3 bases are TGCGCCAGCAGCGGAGGACAGGGGGCGGACGAGCAGTACTTC. Full variable domain (missing parts from reference TRBV5-1 and TRBJ2-7): KAGVTQTPRYLIKTRGQQVTLSCSPISGHRSVSWYQQTPGQGLQFLFEYFSETQRNKGNFPGRFSGRQFSNSRSEMNVSTLELGDSALYLCASSGGQGADEQYFGPGTRLTVT.

The chain carries TRBV3-1 (or the pseudogene TRBV3-2) and TRBJ2-1, with TRBD2 matching 7 bases. This CDR3 has 16 residues. Germline V gene lookup returns CDR1 LGHDT and CDR2 YNNKEL (reference sequence). Trimming at V came to 5 bases and at J to 0 bases, leaving 7 bases not matched to a gene. CDR3 loop: CASSSQAGSSYNEQFF. CDR3 coding DNA: TGTGCCAGCAGCTCCCAAGCGGGGAGCTCCTACAATGAGCAGTTCTTC.

The chain links TRBV9 to TRBJ1-2, with D tentatively TRBD1 (6 bases). The CDR3 consists of 13 residues. The ends were cut back, 1 base at V and 5 bases at J, with 9 bases in the middle. The germline gives CDR1 SGDLS, CDR2 YYNGEE. For the CDR3, the DNA is TGTGCCAGCAGCGTAACAGGGAGTTATGGCTACACCTTC. Its protein is CASSVTGSYGYTF.

This clone came up once. CDR3 nucleotides: TGCGCCAGCAGTAGCGGGGGACGTGGAAACACCATATATTTT. Amino acid sequence: CASSSGGRGNTIYF. The gene calls are TRBV10-1 and TRBJ1-3, with a tentative D call TRBD1 (5 bases). Germline lookup yields CDR1 WNHNN and CDR2 SYGVQD (reference sequence). CDR3 length equals 14 residues. Trimming stripped 5 bases from V and 3 bases from J, with 11 bases between.

The genes are TRBV29-1 and TRBJ1-1; D unclear. The CDR3 contains 10 residues. With 6 bases removed from V and 1 base from J, the gap between germline ends came to 3 bases. Germline CDR1 and CDR2: SQVTM and ANQGSEA. For the CDR3, the DNA is TGCAGCGTCTCGAACACTGAAGCTTTCTTT. It encodes CSVSNTEAFF.

The chain links TRBV27 to TRBJ1-2; D is uncertain. CDR1 MNHEY and CDR2 SMNVEV come from the germline V gene (reference sequence). V gave up 6 bases and J gave up 6 bases, with 20 bases separating them. The CDR3 is 15 residues long. The CDR3 loop is CASSWNSYLINGYTF. The CDR3 DNA sequence: TGTGCCAGCAGCTGGAACAGTTACCTTATTAATGGCTACACCTTC.